The source of this TCR beta chain is a study of blood T cell repertoires in COVID-19. For the study at large: The United States, Italy and Spain supplied acute and convalescent COVID-19 samples. T cells, B-cell-depleted T cells, or PBMCs supplied cDNA or gDNA.

How the authors handled the data: Reference gene primer amplification gave estimated nucleated cell counts. Generated by immunoSEQ multiplex PCR, the TCRdb table keeps only in-frame clones and is missing some. The V and J calls and clone size come from that table; D and trimming were worked out from the DNA. This sample has under 200,000 clones; 88% occur once, and the top ten carry 2% to 2.5%. V shed 10 bases and J 4 bases; nucleotides not matched to a gene: 14. Germline V CDR1 and CDR2: ENHRY, SYGVKD. This CDR3 region has 16 residues. The sequence was obtained from a man aged 50 to 59 who had recovered from COVID-19. The V call is TRBV10-3, the J call TRBJ2-2; 8 nucleotides align to TRBD1. Input material: peripheral blood. The CDR3 DNA sequence: TGTGCCACCCGGCCCCCCGGGACAGGTGCCACCGGGGAGCTGTTTTTT. It translates to CATRPPGTGATGELFF.